This T cell receptor (beta chain) is from a study of neurological immune-mediated disorders. Study conclusions and caveats: The highest TCR clonal expansion occurred in HTLV-1-associated myelopathy; multiple sclerosis fell below healthy controls.

CDR1 is LNHNV, CDR2 YYDKDF, per germline (reference sequence). CDR3 length: 13 amino acids. The V gene end was trimmed by 7 bases and the J gene end by 4 bases; junction bases not matched to a gene: 6. This clonotype showed up many times. Its antigen remains unidentified. TCRdb independently ran MiXCR on the 5' RACE reads; one entry per CDR3 protein. The table lists about 46,000 distinct CDR3 sequences, 1.9% of them singletons, with 2.2% in the top ten. The specimen was PBMCs. The chain links TRBV15 to TRBJ2-5, with 7 bases aligning to TRBD2. The source is a woman in her forties with multiple sclerosis. CDR3 sequence (DNA): TGTGCCACCACGACTAGCTGGAGAGAGACCCAGTACTTC. Translating gives CATTTSWRETQYF.